The T cell receptor (beta chain) under discussion was sequenced for a study of blood T cells in healthy people across ages. Whole-study findings and limits: Aged donors had fewer naive CD4+ cells and lower diversity than long-lived donors.

This clonotype occurred a few times. Its antigen is still unknown. For the second PCR, which ran for roughly 6 to 12 cycles, a sample-barcoded 5' primer and a J-beta primer mix were used. Each single sample gave us at least 3 million CDR3-containing paired-end reads. Via MiXCR, TCRdb re-called the 5' RACE reads, giving one row per CDR3 protein. This sample carries fewer than 1.5 million distinct CDR3 sequences, approximately 40% of them seen once, and the ten largest clones take roughly 8.2%. The sequence derives from a woman aged 18-30 years in good health. The specimen was blood.

The CDR3 DNA reads as TGTGCCAGCAGGACTAGCTACCAAGAGACCCAGTACTTC. Its protein product is CASRTSYQETQYF. J is TRBJ2-5 and V is TRBV7-9; 7 bases are shared with TRBD2. CDR3 length: 13 residues. V shed 6 bases and J 0 bases; nucleotides not matched to a gene: 1. Germline values: CDR1 SEHNR, CDR2 FQNEAQ (reference sequence).